This TCR beta chain derives from a study of blood T cell repertoires in COVID-19. The method was immunoSEQ multiplex PCR; TCRdb's version includes in-frame clones alone and lacks a portion of them. Of roughly 280,000 clones listed, roughly 80% are singletons. This CDR3 has 12 residues. Germline V gene sequence: CDR1 MGHRA, CDR2 YSYEKL. V gave up 4 bases and J gave up 6 bases, with 8 bases separating them. This clone was observed a few times. This rearrangement joins TRBV4-1 to TRBJ2-3; tentatively, D is TRBD2 (5 bases). The sequence was obtained from a man aged 60 to 75 who had recovered from COVID-19. The material sequenced was peripheral blood. The DNA for the CDR3 is TGCGCCAGCAGCCCGGACTTTGATACGCAGTATTTT. Residues: CASSPDFDTQYF.